The 14 T cell receptor beta chains below come from one sample, sequenced in a study of cytomegalovirus exposure and HLA in healthy donors. Use of 60 Vbeta and 13 Jbeta primers characterized the PCR. Here immunoSEQ multiplex PCR was the method, and the copy in TCRdb shows in-frame clones only, minus some. The table has about 180,000 clones, approximately 80% seen once. Source material: PBMCs. The origin of the receptors is a man aged 55 to 70 in good health and CMV-seronegative.

The chain links TRBV6-4 to TRBJ2-7; 7 positions agree with TRBD2. Germline-derived CDR1 and CDR2 are MRHNA and SNTAGT. The CDR3 consists of 16 residues. Losses at the gene ends were 1 base for V and 3 bases for J; bases not matched to a gene: 9. CDR3 protein: CASSDCSGSFRYEQYF. Here the CDR3 DNA reads TGTGCCAGCAGTGACTGTAGCGGGTCCTTCCGCTACGAGCAGTACTTC.

V gene TRBV7-9 combines with J gene TRBJ1-3; a possible D gene is TRBD1 (6 bases). Germline values: CDR1 SEHNR, CDR2 FQNEAQ (reference sequence). Trimming stripped 5 bases from V and 0 bases from J, with 20 bases between. The CDR3 length is 18 residues. The CDR3 spells CASSHPNTRTDSGNTIYF. CDR3 sequence (DNA): TGTGCCAGCAGCCATCCTAATACCCGGACAGACTCTGGAAACACCATATATTTT.

In its sample, this clone was seen once. The rearrangement joins TRBV2 to TRBJ1-1; D unclear. The CDR3 contains 13 residues. V was shortened by 4 bases and J by 0 bases, with 6 bases between the two germline ends. Germline V lookup: CDR1 SNHLY, CDR2 FYNNEI. The CDR3 nucleotides are TGTGCCAGCAGTGTTCTGTTGAACACTGAAGCTTTCTTT. This encodes CASSVLLNTEAFF.

The chain uses TRBV13 and TRBJ2-5; 9 bases align to TRBD2. The germline V gene encodes CDR1 PRHDT and CDR2 FYEKMQ (reference sequence). V shed 6 bases and J 5 bases; nucleotides not matched to a gene: 10. The CDR3 spans 15 residues. CDR3 residues: CASSSGGGAGETQYF. The DNA for the CDR3 is TGTGCCAGCAGTAGTGGCGGGGGGGCCGGGGAGACCCAGTACTTC.

The chain has TRBV4-3 and TRBJ2-5, with 7 bases lining up with TRBD2. J lost 5 bases, V lost 3 bases, and 6 bases had no gene match. There are 14 residues in the CDR3. Germline values: CDR1 LGHNA, CDR2 YSLEER. CDR3 DNA: TGCGCCAGCAGCCATGATACTAGCGCCGAGACCCAGTACTTC. It encodes CASSHDTSAETQYF.

The CDR3 DNA is TGTGCCAGTAGTATAGGGGGTCTAGCGGGTAAAAAAAACATTCAGTACTTC. Its translation: CASSIGGLAGKKNIQYF. The rearrangement joins TRBV19 to TRBJ2-4, with 8 nucleotides matching TRBD2. The germline CDR1 and CDR2 sequences are LNHDA and SQIVND (reference sequence). V lost 1 base and J lost 4; bases outside the gene matches: 9. This CDR3 comprises 17 residues.

This clone was detected a few times. CDR3 sequence (DNA): TGTGCCAGCAGTGAATATTCGGCGGGGAGCTCCTACGAGCAGTACTTC. Protein: CASSEYSAGSSYEQYF. The rearrangement links TRBV25-1 to TRBJ2-7, with D possibly TRBD2 on 6 matching bases. With 0 bases removed from V and 0 bases from J, the gap between germline ends came to 12 bases. Germline values: CDR1 MGHDK, CDR2 SYGVNS. This CDR3 is 16 amino acids long.

J is TRBJ2-5 and V is TRBV5-1; 14 positions agree with TRBD2. The CDR3 has 14 amino acids. V lost 5 bases to trimming and J lost 5 bases; unmatched junction nucleotides: 2. Germline V gene lookup returns CDR1 SGHRS and CDR2 YFSETQ. The CDR3 here is CASRGTSGSETQYF. CDR3 coding DNA: TGCGCCAGCAGGGGGACTAGCGGGAGTGAGACCCAGTACTTC.

The V call is TRBV28, the J call TRBJ2-7; D unclear. Germline V gene data show CDR1 as MDHEN and CDR2 as SYDVKM. The CDR3 covers 13 residues. V shed 3 bases and J shed 3 bases, with 9 bases lying between them. CDR3 sequence: CASSFHIFYEQYF. The CDR3 DNA follows: TGTGCCAGCAGTTTCCACATTTTCTACGAGCAGTACTTC. Based on the CDR3 plus reference TRBV28 and TRBJ2-7, the full variable domain is DVKVTQSSRYLVKRTGEKVFLECVQDMDHENMFWYRQDPGLGLRLIYFSYDVKMKEKGDIPEGYSVSREKKERFSLILESASTNQTSMYLCASSFHIFYEQYFGPGTRLTVT.

V usage is TRBV4-1 and J usage is TRBJ2-7; TRBD1 is a possible D gene (6 bases). The CDR3 has 15 amino acids. Trimming shortened V by 4 bases and J by 0 bases, and 13 bases separated the two germline ends. In germline, CDR1 is MGHRA, CDR2 YSYEKL. The CDR3 region has the DNA TGCGCCAGCAGCCCCCGGACAGAACCCTCCTACGAGCAGTACTTC. Encoded protein: CASSPRTEPSYEQYF.

The CDR3 here is CASSIAVQREQYF. The DNA for the CDR3 is TGTGCCAGTAGTATAGCCGTCCAGCGGGAGCAGTACTTC. This chain uses TRBV19 with TRBJ2-7; possibly TRBD2 for D (5 bases). Germline values: CDR1 LNHDA, CDR2 SQIVND (reference sequence). Trimming pared 1 base from V and 7 bases from J, leaving 11 bases between. This CDR3 contains 13 residues.

CDR3 in DNA: TGTGCCTGGAGTGTCGCGGACTATGGCTACACCTTC. Translated: CAWSVADYGYTF. V and J are TRBV30 and TRBJ1-2; D not certain. Germline loops: CDR1 GTSNPN, CDR2 SVGIG (reference sequence). The CDR3 covers 12 residues. V was cut by 0 bases and J by 3 bases, with 5 bases left in between.

The J gene is TRBJ2-7, the V gene TRBV20-1; perhaps TRBD2 as D (5 bases). Germline assignment: CDR1 DFQATT and CDR2 SNEGSKA (reference sequence). The CDR3 has 11 residues. The CDR3: CMADGVYEQYF. CDR3 DNA sequence: TGCATGGCGGACGGGGTGTACGAGCAGTACTTC.

CDR3 sequence: CASSSRDRGLETQYF. In DNA form, the CDR3 reads TGTGCCAGCAGTTCCCGGGACAGGGGGCTGGAGACCCAGTACTTC. The J gene is TRBJ2-5, the V gene TRBV27, with 12 bases identical to TRBD1. With V trimmed by 4 bases and J by 5 bases, 5 bases remained unmatched. This CDR3 is 15 amino acids long. In germline, CDR1 is MNHEY, CDR2 SMNVEV (reference sequence).